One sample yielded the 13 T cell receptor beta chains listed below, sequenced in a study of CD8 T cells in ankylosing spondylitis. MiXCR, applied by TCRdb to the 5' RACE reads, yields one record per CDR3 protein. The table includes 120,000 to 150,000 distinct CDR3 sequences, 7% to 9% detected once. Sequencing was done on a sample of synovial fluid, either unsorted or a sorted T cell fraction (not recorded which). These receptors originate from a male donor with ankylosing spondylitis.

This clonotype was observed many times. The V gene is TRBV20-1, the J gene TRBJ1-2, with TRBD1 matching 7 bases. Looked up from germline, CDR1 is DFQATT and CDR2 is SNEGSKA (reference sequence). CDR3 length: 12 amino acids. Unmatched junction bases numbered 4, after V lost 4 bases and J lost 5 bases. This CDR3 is CSAIRGRYGYTF. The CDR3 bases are TGCAGTGCTATCAGGGGGAGATATGGCTACACCTTC.

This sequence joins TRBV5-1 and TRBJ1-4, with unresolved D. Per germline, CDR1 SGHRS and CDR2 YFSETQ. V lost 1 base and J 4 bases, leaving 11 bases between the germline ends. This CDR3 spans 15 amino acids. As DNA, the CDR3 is TGCGCCAGCAGCTTGACCTACGGCATTAATGAAAAACTGTTTTTT. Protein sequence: CASSLTYGINEKLFF.

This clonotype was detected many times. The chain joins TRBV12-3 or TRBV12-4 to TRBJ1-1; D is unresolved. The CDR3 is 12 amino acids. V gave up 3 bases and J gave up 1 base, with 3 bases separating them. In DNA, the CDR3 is TGTGCCAGCAGTTTCGGGAACACTGAAGCTTTCTTT. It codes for CASSFGNTEAFF.

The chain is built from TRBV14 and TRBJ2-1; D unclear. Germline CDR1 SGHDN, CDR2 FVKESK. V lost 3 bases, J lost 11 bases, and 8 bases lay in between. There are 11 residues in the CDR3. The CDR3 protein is CASSHAIKQFF. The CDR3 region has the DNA TGTGCCAGCAGCCATGCGATTAAGCAGTTCTTC.

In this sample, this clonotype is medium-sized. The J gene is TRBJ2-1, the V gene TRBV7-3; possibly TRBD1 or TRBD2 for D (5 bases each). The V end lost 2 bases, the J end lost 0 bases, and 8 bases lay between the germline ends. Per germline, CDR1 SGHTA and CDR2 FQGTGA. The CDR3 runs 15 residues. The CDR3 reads CASSLGTTSYNEQFF. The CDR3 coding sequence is TGTGCCAGCAGCTTAGGGACCACCTCCTACAATGAGCAGTTCTTC.

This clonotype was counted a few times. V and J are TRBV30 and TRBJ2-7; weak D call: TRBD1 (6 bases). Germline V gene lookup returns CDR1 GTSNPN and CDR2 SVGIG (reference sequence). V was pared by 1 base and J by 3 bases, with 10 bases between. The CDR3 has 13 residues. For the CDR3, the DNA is TGTGCCTGGAGTGGTCAGGGGATCTACGAGCAGTACTTC. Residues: CAWSGQGIYEQYF.

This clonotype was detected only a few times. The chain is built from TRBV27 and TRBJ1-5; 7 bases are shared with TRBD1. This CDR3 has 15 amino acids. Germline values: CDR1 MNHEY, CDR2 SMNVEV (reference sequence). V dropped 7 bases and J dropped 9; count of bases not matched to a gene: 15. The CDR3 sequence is CASKLTGLSAAPQHF. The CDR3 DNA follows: TGTGCCAGCAAACTGACAGGGCTATCTGCGGCGCCCCAGCATTTT.

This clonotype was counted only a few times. This CDR3 is CASSGTGDGTEAFF. The CDR3 DNA reads TGCGCCAGCAGCGGGACAGGGGACGGCACTGAAGCTTTCTTT. The genes are TRBV5-1 and TRBJ1-1, with 10 bases that match TRBD1. V lost 4 bases to trimming and J lost 4 bases; unmatched junction nucleotides: 4. Germline V lookup: CDR1 SGHRS, CDR2 YFSETQ. The CDR3 is 14 residues long.

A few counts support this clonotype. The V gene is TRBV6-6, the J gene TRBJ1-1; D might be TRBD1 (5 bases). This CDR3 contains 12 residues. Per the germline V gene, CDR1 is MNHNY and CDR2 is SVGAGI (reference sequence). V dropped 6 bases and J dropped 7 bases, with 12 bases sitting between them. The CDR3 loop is CASRSDGGEAFF. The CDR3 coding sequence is TGTGCCAGCAGGTCGGACGGGGGTGAAGCTTTCTTT.

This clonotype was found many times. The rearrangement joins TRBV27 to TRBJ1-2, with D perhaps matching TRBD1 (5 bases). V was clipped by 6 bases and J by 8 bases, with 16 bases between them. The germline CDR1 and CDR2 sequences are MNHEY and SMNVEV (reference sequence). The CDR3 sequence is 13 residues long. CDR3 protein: CASREPRGSGYTF. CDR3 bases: TGTGCCAGCAGGGAGCCACGGGGGTCCGGCTACACCTTC.

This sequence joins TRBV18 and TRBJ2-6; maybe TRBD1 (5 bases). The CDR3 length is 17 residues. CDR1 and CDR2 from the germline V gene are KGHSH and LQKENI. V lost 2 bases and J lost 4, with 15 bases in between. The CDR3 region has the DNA TGTGCCAGCTCACCAGGCAGGGAAAGAGCCGGGGCCAACGTCCTGACTTTC. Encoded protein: CASSPGRERAGANVLTF.

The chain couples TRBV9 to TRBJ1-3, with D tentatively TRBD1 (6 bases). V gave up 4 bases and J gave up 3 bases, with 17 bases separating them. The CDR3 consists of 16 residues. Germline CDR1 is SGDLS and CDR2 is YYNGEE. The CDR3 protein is CASSPIWRGDGNTIYF. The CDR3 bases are TGTGCCAGCAGCCCCATTTGGAGGGGGGATGGAAACACCATATATTTT.

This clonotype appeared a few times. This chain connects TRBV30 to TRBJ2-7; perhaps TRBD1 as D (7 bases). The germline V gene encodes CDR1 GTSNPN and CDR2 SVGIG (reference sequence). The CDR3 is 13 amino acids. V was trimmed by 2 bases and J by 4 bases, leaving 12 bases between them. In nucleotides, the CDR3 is TGTGCCTGGAGTCCAGGGGGAGGTTACGAGCAGTACTTC. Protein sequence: CAWSPGGGYEQYF.